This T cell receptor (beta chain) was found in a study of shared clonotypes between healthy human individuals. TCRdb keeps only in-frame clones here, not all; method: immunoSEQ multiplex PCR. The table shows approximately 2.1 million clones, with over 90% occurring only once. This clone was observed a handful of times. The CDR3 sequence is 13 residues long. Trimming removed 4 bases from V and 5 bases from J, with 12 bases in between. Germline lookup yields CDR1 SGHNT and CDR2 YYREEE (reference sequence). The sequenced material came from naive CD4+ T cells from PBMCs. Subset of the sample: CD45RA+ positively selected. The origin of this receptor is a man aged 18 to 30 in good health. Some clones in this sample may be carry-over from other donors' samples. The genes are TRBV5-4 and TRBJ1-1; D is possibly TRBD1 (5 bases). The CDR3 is CASSQQDKTEAFF. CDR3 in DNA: TGTGCCAGCAGCCAGCAGGACAAGACTGAAGCTTTCTTT.